A single sample is the source of the 23 T cell receptor beta chains below, sequenced in a study of beta chain features in type 1 diabetes. Sequencing targeted expressed TCRB transcripts, as all isolated RNA had been reverse transcribed. Profiled with immunoSEQ multiplex PCR; TCRdb holds only in-frame clones, not every one. The sample lists about 15,000 clones, approximately 45% occurring once. The specimen was stem cell memory CD4+ T cells from blood. These receptors were taken from a woman in her thirties or forties in good health.

This clone has more than one count but fewer than ten. This chain connects TRBV29-1 to TRBJ2-7, with D perhaps TRBD2 (5 bases). Germline V CDR1 and CDR2: SQVTM, ANQGSEA. The CDR3 is made up of 14 amino acids. Trimming left V 4 bases short and J 6 bases short, with 19 bases between. In DNA, the CDR3 is TGCAGCGTTGCCGCCACGGCCCTAGGGAGCGAGCAGTACTTC. Translated, it gives CSVAATALGSEQYF.

The chain employs TRBV5-1 and TRBJ2-5, with D possibly matching TRBD1 (6 bases). Trimming stripped 0 bases from V and 3 bases from J, with 9 bases between. In germline, CDR1 is SGHRS, CDR2 YFSETQ. The CDR3 is 14 residues long. CDR3 region: CASSLAQGKETQYF. CDR3 bases: TGCGCCAGCAGCTTGGCCCAGGGGAAAGAGACCCAGTACTTC.

This clone has only one observation. The J gene is TRBJ2-1, the V gene TRBV18; 8 bases align to TRBD1. The germline gives CDR1 KGHSH, CDR2 LQKENI. V lost 3 bases, J lost 5 bases, and 3 bases stayed unmatched. The CDR3 contains 14 residues. CDR3 DNA: TGTGCCAGCTCACCGGGACAGGACCACAATGAGCAGTTCTTC. This gives the protein CASSPGQDHNEQFF.

The chain carries TRBV10-3 and TRBJ1-2, with 7 bases identical to TRBD1. Germline trimming cut 6 bases from V and 4 bases from J; bases unmatched to any gene: 5. The CDR3 totals 13 residues. CDR1 is ENHRY, CDR2 SYGVKD, per germline. This chain's CDR3 is CAISGTALYGYTF. Written as DNA, the CDR3 is TGTGCCATCAGCGGGACAGCGCTCTATGGCTACACCTTC.

Concerning this clone: The missing conserved phenylalanine or tryptophan at the end of this CDR3 makes a read error likely. The V gene is TRBV5-4, the J gene TRBJ2-3; a weak D match, TRBD2 (5 bases). Between the trimmed V and J ends, which lost 4 bases and 0 bases, there was a span of 15 bases. CDR1 is SGHNT, CDR2 YYREEE, per germline (reference sequence). CDR3 size: 16 residues. DNA of the CDR3: TGTGCCAGCAGCCAAAGACTACTCGGGAGCACAGATACGCAGTATTGT. Translation: CASSQRLLGSTDTQYC.

Only a few counts were recorded for this clone. This chain uses TRBV19 with TRBJ2-2; D possibly corresponds to TRBD2 (5 bases). Per germline, CDR1 LNHDA and CDR2 SQIVND (reference sequence). CDR3 length: 11 amino acids. The ends were cut back, 9 bases at V and 7 bases at J, with 9 bases in the middle. CDR3 nucleotide sequence: TGTGCCAGCTCCGGGGTCGGGGAGCTGTTTTTT. Translating gives CASSGVGELFF.

This clone was seen a handful of times. V and J are TRBV6-5 and TRBJ2-3; 7 bases align to TRBD2. The V gene end was trimmed by 6 bases and the J gene end by 4 bases; junction bases not matched to a gene: 10. The CDR3 is made up of 15 amino acids. Germline assignment: CDR1 MNHEY and CDR2 SVGAGI. CDR3 coding DNA: TGTGCCAGCAGGCTAGTAGGAGGGAGGGCAGATACGCAGTATTTT. It encodes CASRLVGGRADTQYF.

In its sample, this clone was seen a few times. This chain uses TRBV5-1 with TRBJ2-3, with D possibly being TRBD2 (7 bases). The CDR3 is 17 amino acids. The V gene's germline CDR1 is SGHRS and CDR2 YFSETQ. V was clipped by 4 bases and J by 2 bases, with 20 bases between them. CDR3 coding DNA: TGCGCCAGCAGCCCCGTTGGGGGGGGCCTCTCCACAGATACGCAGTATTTT. Protein sequence: CASSPVGGGLSTDTQYF.

This clone was observed a few times. The chain is built from TRBV19 and TRBJ1-1; D is ambiguous. The ends were cut back, 4 bases at V and 7 bases at J, with 13 bases in the middle. The CDR3 extends over 13 amino acids. The germline V gene has CDR1 LNHDA and CDR2 SQIVND (reference sequence). The CDR3 loop reads CASSTSGVFEAFF. DNA for the CDR3: TGTGCCAGTAGTACGTCCGGGGTTTTTGAAGCTTTCTTT.

The V gene is TRBV7-2, the J gene TRBJ2-7, with 7 bases that match TRBD1. The CDR3 runs 15 residues. Germline trimming cut 3 bases from V and 6 bases from J; bases unmatched to any gene: 11. Germline CDR1 is SGHTA and CDR2 is FQGNSA. This chain's CDR3 is CASSFSRDSIVEQYF. The CDR3 DNA reads as TGTGCCAGCAGCTTCTCCCGGGACAGTATCGTCGAGCAGTACTTC.

The chain is built from TRBV7-2 and TRBJ2-7; TRBD2 is a possible D gene (6 bases). The V end lost 5 bases, the J end lost 0 bases, and 11 bases lay between the germline ends. The CDR3 runs 14 residues. Germline assignment: CDR1 SGHTA and CDR2 FQGNSA. The CDR3 sequence: CASSRDSTSYEQYF. The CDR3 DNA reads TGTGCCAGCAGCCGGGACTCGACCTCCTACGAGCAGTACTTC.

For the CDR3, the DNA is TGCGCCAGCAGCTTCAGGCCGGGGAACGGAAATGAAAAACTGTTTTTT. Its translation is CASSFRPGNGNEKLFF. The chain recombines TRBV5-1 with TRBJ1-4, with no clear D. Trimming pared 2 bases from V and 5 bases from J, leaving 16 bases between. Looked up from germline, CDR1 is SGHRS and CDR2 is YFSETQ. The CDR3 has 16 residues.

The chain couples TRBV14 to TRBJ2-3; a weak D match, TRBD2 (6 bases). The V gene lost 8 bases and the J gene lost 0 bases, with 9 bases spanning the gap. The CDR3 consists of 13 residues. Germline V gives CDR1 SGHDN, CDR2 FVKESK. Here the CDR3 DNA reads TGTGCCAGCGCTAGCGATAGCACAGATACGCAGTATTTT. This codes for CASASDSTDTQYF.

This clone is judged medium-sized (0.01 to 0.1%). The chain joins TRBV4-1 to TRBJ1-1; D may be TRBD1 (5 bases). With 2 bases removed from V and 14 bases from J, the gap between germline ends came to 15 bases. The CDR3 spans 12 residues. Germline V gives CDR1 MGHRA, CDR2 YSYEKL. The CDR3 region has the DNA TGCGCCAGCAGCCAACCGTGGGGGGGACGGTTCTTT. This translates into CASSQPWGGRFF.

This chain connects TRBV5-1 to TRBJ2-3, with 7 bases lining up with TRBD1. Germline CDR1 and CDR2: SGHRS and YFSETQ. V gave up 3 bases and J gave up 2 bases; unmatched junction bases: 3. The CDR3 loop spans 14 amino acids. The CDR3 spells CASSSGQYTDTQYF. CDR3 nucleotides: TGCGCCAGCAGCTCGGGACAGTACACAGATACGCAGTATTTT.

The gene calls are TRBV6-5 and TRBJ2-7; D ambiguous. V was clipped by 6 bases and J by 0 bases, with 9 bases between them. The CDR3 loop spans 13 amino acids. The germline gives CDR1 MNHEY, CDR2 SVGAGI. The CDR3 nucleotides are TGTGCCAGCAGACCCATCAGCTCCTACGAGCAGTACTTC. This translates into CASRPISSYEQYF.

The genes are TRBV19 and TRBJ2-5; D is possibly TRBD2 (5 bases). The V gene's germline CDR1 is LNHDA and CDR2 SQIVND (reference sequence). Trimming left V 3 bases short and J 2 bases short, with 10 bases between. This CDR3 is built from 14 residues. CDR3 loop: CASSIGVLQETQYF. In nucleotides, the CDR3 is TGTGCCAGTAGTATCGGGGTCTTGCAAGAGACCCAGTACTTC. Looking up the rest from reference TRBV19 and TRBJ2-5 gives the full variable domain: DGGITQSPKYLFRKEGQNVTLSCEQNLNHDAMYWYRQDPGQGLRLIYYSQIVNDFQKGDIAEGYSVSREKKESFPLTVTSAQKNPTAFYLCASSIGVLQETQYFGPGTRLLVL.

The chain links TRBV7-9 to TRBJ2-7, with 8 bases lining up with TRBD1. Per the germline V gene, CDR1 is SEHNR and CDR2 is FQNEAQ (reference sequence). V dropped 11 bases and J dropped 0; count of bases not matched to a gene: 12. The CDR3 is 15 residues long. The CDR3 DNA follows: TGTGCCGCCAACAAGTGGACAGGGCCCTCCTACGAGCAGTACTTC. Encoded protein: CAANKWTGPSYEQYF.

This sequence joins TRBV4-2 and TRBJ2-3, with a weak D call TRBD2 (6 bases). The CDR3 length is 18 residues. V gave up 0 bases and J gave up 0 bases, with 16 bases separating them. Per germline, CDR1 LGHNA and CDR2 YNFKEQ. This CDR3 reads CASSQDPAGTSSTDTQYF. The CDR3 region has the DNA TGTGCCAGCAGCCAAGATCCGGCGGGGACCTCTAGCACAGATACGCAGTATTTT.

This clone was observed a single time. The chain carries TRBV6-1 and TRBJ1-2; no clear D. With 6 bases removed from V and 9 bases from J, the gap between germline ends came to 14 bases. The CDR3 runs 12 residues. Per the germline V gene, CDR1 is MNHNS and CDR2 is SASEGT. The CDR3 DNA follows: TGTGCCAGCAGGCCAGACTTAAAGAGCTACACCTTC. It translates to CASRPDLKSYTF.

The sample holds a few counts of this clone. This chain connects TRBV18 to TRBJ2-7; the D gene is possibly TRBD2 (6 bases). Trimming shortened V by 0 bases and J by 1 base, and 13 bases separated the two germline ends. CDR1 is KGHSH, CDR2 LQKENI, per germline. CDR3 length equals 16 residues. This CDR3 is CASSPPEGVESYEQYF. The CDR3, as DNA: TGTGCCAGCTCACCACCGGAGGGCGTCGAGTCCTACGAGCAGTACTTC.

The rearrangement joins TRBV10-2 to TRBJ2-7, with 7 bases fitting TRBD1. Germline CDR1 WSHSY, CDR2 SAAADI. There are 12 residues in the CDR3. The junction had 5 bases not matched to a gene; V was cut back by 8 bases and J by 4 bases. In nucleotides, the CDR3 is TGCGCCAGCGGGACAGTACGGTACGAGCAGTACTTC. Protein: CASGTVRYEQYF.

Written as DNA, the CDR3 is TGTGCCAGCAGCTTAGGTATTACAGCTAATGAAAAACTGTTTTTT. Translated, it gives CASSLGITANEKLFF. The chain joins TRBV7-2 to TRBJ1-4; no reliable D call. Germline-derived CDR1 and CDR2 are SGHTA and FQGNSA. The CDR3 is 15 residues long. V gave up 1 base and J gave up 3 bases, with 9 bases separating them.